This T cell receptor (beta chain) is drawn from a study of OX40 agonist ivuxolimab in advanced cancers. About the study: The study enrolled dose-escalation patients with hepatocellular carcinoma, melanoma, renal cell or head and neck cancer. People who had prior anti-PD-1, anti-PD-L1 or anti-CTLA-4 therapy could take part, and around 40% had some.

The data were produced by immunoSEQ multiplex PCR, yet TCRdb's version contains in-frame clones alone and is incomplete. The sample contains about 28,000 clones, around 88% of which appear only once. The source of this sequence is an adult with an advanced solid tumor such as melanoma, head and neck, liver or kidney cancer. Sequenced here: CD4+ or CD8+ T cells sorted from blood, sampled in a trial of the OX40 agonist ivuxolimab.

The CDR3 DNA is TGCGCCAGCAGCCAAGTCAGCGGGGAGGTCTCCTACAATGAGCAGTTCTTC. Translation: CASSQVSGEVSYNEQFF. The chain employs TRBV4-1 and TRBJ2-1; 7 bases match TRBD2. The CDR3 sequence is 17 residues long. Germline V gene lookup returns CDR1 MGHRA and CDR2 YSYEKL. The V segment lost 1 base and the J segment 0 bases; nucleotides outside the gene matches: 6.